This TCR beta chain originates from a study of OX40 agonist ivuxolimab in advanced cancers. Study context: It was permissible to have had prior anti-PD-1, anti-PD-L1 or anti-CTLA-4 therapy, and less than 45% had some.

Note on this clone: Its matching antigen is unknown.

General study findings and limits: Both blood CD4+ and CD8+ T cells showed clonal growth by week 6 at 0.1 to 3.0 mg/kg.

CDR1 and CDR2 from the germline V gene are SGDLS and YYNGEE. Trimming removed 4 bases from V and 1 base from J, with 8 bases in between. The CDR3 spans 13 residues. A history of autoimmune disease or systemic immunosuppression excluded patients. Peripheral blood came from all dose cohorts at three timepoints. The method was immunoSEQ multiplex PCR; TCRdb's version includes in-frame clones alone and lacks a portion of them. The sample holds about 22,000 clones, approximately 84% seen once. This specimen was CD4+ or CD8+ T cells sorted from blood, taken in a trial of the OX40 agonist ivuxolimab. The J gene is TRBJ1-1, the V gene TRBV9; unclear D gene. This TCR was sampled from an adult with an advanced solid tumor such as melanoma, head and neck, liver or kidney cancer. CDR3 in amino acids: CASSPDGNTEAFF. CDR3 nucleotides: TGTGCCAGCAGCCCCGACGGGAACACTGAAGCTTTCTTT.